The TCR beta chain under discussion was sequenced for a study of blood T cell repertoires in COVID-19. Study-wide background: Sources were T cells, B-cell-depleted T cells, or PBMCs; the material itself was cDNA or gDNA.

Source study methods: Nucleated cell number was recorded as an estimate derived from reference gene primer amplification. Profiling relied on immunoSEQ multiplex PCR, and the TCRdb table lists in-frame clones only, not all of them. For V, J and clone size, that table is used; D and trimming come from the DNA. The data show under 70,000 clones, about 91% seen once. Per the germline V gene, CDR1 is SGHNT and CDR2 is YYREEE (reference sequence). V shed 4 bases, J shed 6 bases, and the junction held 12 bases outside the gene matches. The CDR3 consists of 15 residues. The rearrangement links TRBV5-4 to TRBJ1-2, with TRBD1 matching over 7 bases. Sequencing was performed on peripheral blood. The origin of this receptor is a woman aged 70-85 years with acute or convalescent COVID-19. The CDR3 region is CASSRQGQLGDGYTF. CDR3 in DNA: TGTGCCAGCAGCCGACAGGGTCAATTGGGCGATGGCTACACCTTC. Using reference TRBV5-4 and TRBJ1-2 for the parts outside the CDR3, the full variable domain is ETGVTQSPTHLIKTRGQQVTLRCSSQSGHNTVSWYQQALGQGPQFIFQYYREEENGRGNFPPRFSGLQFPNYSSELNVNALELDDSALYLCASSRQGQLGDGYTFGSGTRLTVV.